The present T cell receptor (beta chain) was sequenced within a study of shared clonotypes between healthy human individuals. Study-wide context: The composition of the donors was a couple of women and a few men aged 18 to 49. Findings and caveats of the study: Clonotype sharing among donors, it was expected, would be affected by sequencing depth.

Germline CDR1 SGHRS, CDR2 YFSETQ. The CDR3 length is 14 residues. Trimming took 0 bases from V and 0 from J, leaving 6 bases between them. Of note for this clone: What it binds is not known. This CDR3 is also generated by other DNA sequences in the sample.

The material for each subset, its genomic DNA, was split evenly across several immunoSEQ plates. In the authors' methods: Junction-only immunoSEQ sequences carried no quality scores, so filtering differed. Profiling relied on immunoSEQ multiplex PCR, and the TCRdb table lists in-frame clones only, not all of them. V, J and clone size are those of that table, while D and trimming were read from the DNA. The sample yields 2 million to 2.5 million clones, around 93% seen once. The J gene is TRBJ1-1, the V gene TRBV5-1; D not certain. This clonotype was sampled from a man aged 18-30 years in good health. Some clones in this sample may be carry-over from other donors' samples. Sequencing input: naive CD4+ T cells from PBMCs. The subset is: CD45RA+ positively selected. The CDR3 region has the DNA TGCGCCAGCAGCTTGGACGGCTTGAACACTGAAGCTTTCTTT. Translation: CASSLDGLNTEAFF.